The clone carrying this T cell receptor beta chain was detected once. Profiled with immunoSEQ multiplex PCR; TCRdb holds only in-frame clones, not every one. In the table there are 90,000 to 150,000 clones, about 79% of which are singletons. V lost 2 bases and J 2 bases, leaving 15 bases between the germline ends. Germline-derived CDR1 and CDR2 are MNHEY and SVGAGI. The length of the CDR3 is 16 residues. The source of the sample is a study of blood T cell repertoires in COVID-19. Sequenced: peripheral blood. The gene calls are TRBV6-5 and TRBJ1-2, with a weak D call TRBD1 (5 bases). This sequence was found in a woman over 75 with acute or convalescent COVID-19. The CDR3, as DNA: TGTGCCAGCAGTTACCCCGGACGGAGGGGAAACTATGGCTACACCTTC. Protein product: CASSYPGRRGNYGYTF.